This T cell receptor beta chain was documented in a study of technical replicates of blood from several donors. Measured with immunoSEQ multiplex PCR; TCRdb has only the in-frame clones, and not every one. The sample lists some 12,000 clones; 85% to 95% were seen once. The CDR3 totals 15 residues. Trimming removed 4 bases at V and 9 bases at J, with 19 bases between. Germline CDR1 WNHNN, CDR2 SYGVQD (reference sequence). Sequenced: PBMCs. The receptor's source is a human donor in good health. The chain carries TRBV10-1 and TRBJ2-1; a weak D match, TRBD2 (6 bases). The CDR3 loop is CASSVEVGGTGEQFF. In DNA form, the CDR3 reads TGCGCCAGCAGTGTAGAAGTTGGCGGGACGGGTGAGCAGTTCTTC.